Below are 10 T cell receptor beta chains sequenced from a single sample in a study of T cells in Graves' hyperthyroidism and ophthalmopathy. The TCR beta CDR3 regions underwent amplification using RNA transcripts as the source. Carried out on the TCR CDR3, a first-round RT-PCR used the HTBI primer set. Via MiXCR, TCRdb re-called the multiplex PCR reads, giving one row per CDR3 protein. Of approximately 610,000 distinct CDR3 sequences detected, 14% to 15% appear once; the ten largest clones hold roughly 4.5%. Specimen: blood. The receptors were sampled from a middle-aged woman with Graves' ophthalmopathy.

This clonotype occurred many times. The chain links TRBV28 to TRBJ2-7, with D unresolved. Trimming took 7 bases from V and 0 from J, leaving 7 bases between them. Per germline, CDR1 MDHEN and CDR2 SYDVKM. The CDR3 loop spans 12 amino acids. The CDR3 loop reads CASMKSSYEQYF. CDR3 nucleotide sequence: TGTGCCAGCATGAAGAGCTCCTACGAGCAGTACTTC. Full variable domain (remainder filled in from reference TRBV28 and TRBJ2-7): DVKVTQSSRYLVKRTGEKVFLECVQDMDHENMFWYRQDPGLGLRLIYFSYDVKMKEKGDIPEGYSVSREKKERFSLILESASTNQTSMYLCASMKSSYEQYFGPGTRLTVT.

This clonotype was detected a few times. The rearrangement links TRBV4-1 to TRBJ2-3, with 10 bases lining up with TRBD2. This CDR3 has 17 amino acids. V lost 0 bases to trimming and J lost 4 bases; unmatched junction nucleotides: 7. Per germline, CDR1 MGHRA and CDR2 YSYEKL. In nucleotides, the CDR3 is TGCGCCAGCAGCCAAGATTCGGCTAGCGGGAGACCAGATACGCAGTATTTT. Translating gives CASSQDSASGRPDTQYF.

Many counts were recorded for this clonotype. This rearrangement joins TRBV15 to TRBJ1-5, with 7 bases lining up with TRBD1. Germline loops: CDR1 LNHNV, CDR2 YYDKDF (reference sequence). The trim removed 2 bases at V and 5 bases at J, leaving 6 bases unmatched. This CDR3 is 15 amino acids long. The CDR3 here is CATSRPTGVDQPQHF. The CDR3, as DNA: TGTGCCACCAGCAGACCAACAGGGGTAGATCAGCCCCAGCATTTT.

This clonotype came up many times. The chain employs TRBV20-1 and TRBJ1-1; D might be TRBD1 (5 bases). There are 13 residues in the CDR3. V lost 4 bases, J lost 4 bases, and 13 bases lay in between. CDR1 and CDR2 from the germline V gene are DFQATT and SNEGSKA (reference sequence). The CDR3 region is CSATTSGGTEAFF. CDR3 DNA: TGCAGTGCTACAACGAGTGGGGGCACTGAAGCTTTCTTT.

This clonotype has a count of ten or more. This chain uses TRBV10-3 with TRBJ1-1, with D hard to call. Trimming stripped 3 bases from V and 1 base from J, with 9 bases between. The germline CDR1 and CDR2 sequences are ENHRY and SYGVKD. This CDR3 region has 14 residues. The CDR3 DNA is TGTGCCATCAGTGAACGGTCGGGGAACACTGAAGCTTTCTTT. This sequence encodes CAISERSGNTEAFF.

This clonotype was detected a few times. Here the CDR3 reads CASSIIEREGSPLHF. CDR3 nucleotides: TGTGCCAGTAGTATAATTGAACGGGAAGGATCACCCCTCCACTTT. The genes are TRBV19 and TRBJ1-6, with unresolved D. Per the germline V gene, CDR1 is LNHDA and CDR2 is SQIVND (reference sequence). V lost 2 bases and J 10 bases, leaving 15 bases between the germline ends. This CDR3 has 15 amino acids.

This clonotype has a count of ten or more. The V and J genes are TRBV11-1 and TRBJ2-7; 12 nucleotides agree with TRBD1. After removal of 5 bases from V and 3 bases from J, the junction contained 11 bases not matched to a gene. The V gene's germline CDR1 is SGHAT and CDR2 FQDESV (reference sequence). The CDR3 has 17 amino acids. CDR3 coding DNA: TGTGCCAGCAGCGGACGATCCGGGACAGGGGGCTACTACGAGCAGTACTTC. Its translation is CASSGRSGTGGYYEQYF.

At least ten counts were recorded for this clonotype. The V call is TRBV6-1, the J call TRBJ2-7; TRBD1 agrees at 7 bases. After removal of 1 base from V and 3 bases from J, the junction contained 3 bases not matched to a gene. The CDR3 covers 14 residues. Germline CDR1 MNHNS, CDR2 SASEGT. As DNA, the CDR3 is TGTGCCAGCAGTGAAGTCAGGGGGAGCTACGAGCAGTACTTC. This translates into CASSEVRGSYEQYF.

This clonotype was recorded at least ten times. V is TRBV7-2 and J is TRBJ2-7; a possible D gene is TRBD2 (5 bases). There are 12 residues in the CDR3. The germline V gene encodes CDR1 SGHTA and CDR2 FQGNSA. The V gene lost 2 bases and the J gene lost 6 bases, with 8 bases spanning the gap. Written as DNA, the CDR3 is TGTGCCAGCAGCTTAACTAGTCCCGAGCAGTACTTC. Its translation is CASSLTSPEQYF.

This clonotype was seen a few times. The chain's CDR3 is CASRRRVDSNQPQHF. The DNA for the CDR3 is TGTGCCAGCAGGAGGAGGGTTGATAGCAATCAGCCCCAGCATTTT. The rearrangement uses TRBV6-1 and TRBJ1-5; D not resolved. This CDR3 contains 15 residues. Germline-derived CDR1 and CDR2 are MNHNS and SASEGT. V was trimmed by 6 bases and J by 0 bases, leaving 12 bases between them.